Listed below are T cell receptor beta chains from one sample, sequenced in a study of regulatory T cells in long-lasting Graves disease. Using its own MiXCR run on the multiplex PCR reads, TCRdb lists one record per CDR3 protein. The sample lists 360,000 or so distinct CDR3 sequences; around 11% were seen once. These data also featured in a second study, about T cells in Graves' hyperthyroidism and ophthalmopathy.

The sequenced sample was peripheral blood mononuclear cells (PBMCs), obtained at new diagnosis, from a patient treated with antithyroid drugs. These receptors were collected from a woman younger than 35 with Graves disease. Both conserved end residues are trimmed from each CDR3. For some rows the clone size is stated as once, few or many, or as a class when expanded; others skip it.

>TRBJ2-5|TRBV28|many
ASSLRSQETQY
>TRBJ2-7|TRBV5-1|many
ASSLELPYYEQY
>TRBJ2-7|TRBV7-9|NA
ASSFWGEQY
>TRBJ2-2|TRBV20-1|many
SASSGTSYGELF
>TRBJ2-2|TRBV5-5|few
ASSLSGSLGGELF
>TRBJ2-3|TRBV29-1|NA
SVPVLRGKGTDTRY
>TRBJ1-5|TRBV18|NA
ASALYSNQPQH
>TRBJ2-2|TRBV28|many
ASSAPGLASSAGELF
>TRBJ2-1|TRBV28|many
ASSFLWQGSPNEQF
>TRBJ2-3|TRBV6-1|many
ASSGRGTSRGTDTQY
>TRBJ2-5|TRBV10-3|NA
AISESRDPQSGTQY
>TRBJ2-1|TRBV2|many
ASSRTSGSSYNEQF
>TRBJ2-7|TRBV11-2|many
ASSLVGGTGGYEQY
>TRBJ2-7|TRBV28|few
ASSAATGTYEQY
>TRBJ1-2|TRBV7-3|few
ASSWDSNNYGYT
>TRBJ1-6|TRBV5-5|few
ASSLGQPPLH
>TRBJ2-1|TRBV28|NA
ASRRRDYLYNEQF
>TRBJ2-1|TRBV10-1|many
ASSVASGIWTEQF
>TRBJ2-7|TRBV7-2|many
ASSLLQGSFPHVGEQY
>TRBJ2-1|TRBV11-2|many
ASSLESSYNEQF
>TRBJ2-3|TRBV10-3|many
AIKDRVLADTQY
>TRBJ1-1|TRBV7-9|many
ASSYMLQGNTEAF
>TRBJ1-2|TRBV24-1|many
ATSDSTYGYT
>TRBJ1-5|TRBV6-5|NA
ASSYHWTGPNQPQH
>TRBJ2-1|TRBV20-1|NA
SARLFSYNEQF
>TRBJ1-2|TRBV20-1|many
SAREGGVLYGYT
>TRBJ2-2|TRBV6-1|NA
ATRSAGNTGELF
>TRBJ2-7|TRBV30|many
AWSISGFYEQY